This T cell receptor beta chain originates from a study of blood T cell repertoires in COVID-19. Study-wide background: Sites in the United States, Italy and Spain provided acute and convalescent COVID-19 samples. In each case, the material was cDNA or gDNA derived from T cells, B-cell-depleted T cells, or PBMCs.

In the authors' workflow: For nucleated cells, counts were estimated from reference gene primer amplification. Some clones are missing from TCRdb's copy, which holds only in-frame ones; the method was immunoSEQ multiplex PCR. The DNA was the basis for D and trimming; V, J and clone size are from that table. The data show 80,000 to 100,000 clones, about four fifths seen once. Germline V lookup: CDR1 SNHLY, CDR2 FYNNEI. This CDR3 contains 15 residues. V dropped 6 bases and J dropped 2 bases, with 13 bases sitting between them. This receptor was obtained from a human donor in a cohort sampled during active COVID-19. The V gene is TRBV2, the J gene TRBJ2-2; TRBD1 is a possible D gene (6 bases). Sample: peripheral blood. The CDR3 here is CASRVSGVNTGELFF. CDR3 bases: TGTGCCAGCAGGGTTTCAGGGGTTAACACCGGGGAGCTGTTTTTT.